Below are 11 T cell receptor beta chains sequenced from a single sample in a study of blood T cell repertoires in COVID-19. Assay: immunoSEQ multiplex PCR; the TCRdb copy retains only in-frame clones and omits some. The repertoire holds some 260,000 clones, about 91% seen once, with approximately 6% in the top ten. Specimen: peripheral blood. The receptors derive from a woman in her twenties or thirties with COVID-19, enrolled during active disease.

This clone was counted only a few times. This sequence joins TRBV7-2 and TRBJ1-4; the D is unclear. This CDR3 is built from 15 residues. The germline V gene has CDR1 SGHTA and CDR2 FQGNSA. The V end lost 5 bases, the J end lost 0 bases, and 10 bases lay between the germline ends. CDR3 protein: CASSPLGATNEKLFF. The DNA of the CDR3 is TGTGCCAGCAGCCCCCTCGGTGCAACTAATGAAAAACTGTTTTTT.

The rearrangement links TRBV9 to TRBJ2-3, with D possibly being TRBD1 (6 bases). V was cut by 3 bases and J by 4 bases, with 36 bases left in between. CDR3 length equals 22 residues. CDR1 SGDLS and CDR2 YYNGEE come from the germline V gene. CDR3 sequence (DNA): TGTGCCAGCAGCGCCCGTAGTATACAGGGCCAGGTCCTACGAATTAGCCCAGATACGCAGTATTTT. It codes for CASSARSIQGQVLRISPDTQYF. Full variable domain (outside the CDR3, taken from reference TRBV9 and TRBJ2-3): DSGVTQTPKHLITATGQRVTLRCSPRSGDLSVYWYQQSLDQGLQFLIQYYNGEERAKGNILERFSAQQFPDLHSELNLSSLELGDSALYFCASSARSIQGQVLRISPDTQYFGPGTRLTVL.

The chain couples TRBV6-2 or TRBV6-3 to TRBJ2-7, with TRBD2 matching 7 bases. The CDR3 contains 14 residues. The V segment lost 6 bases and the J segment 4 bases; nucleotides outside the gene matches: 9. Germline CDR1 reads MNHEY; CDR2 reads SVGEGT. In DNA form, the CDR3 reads TGTGCCAGCAGCCTTAAAGCGCGGGAGTACGAGCAGTACGTC. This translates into CASSLKAREYEQYV.

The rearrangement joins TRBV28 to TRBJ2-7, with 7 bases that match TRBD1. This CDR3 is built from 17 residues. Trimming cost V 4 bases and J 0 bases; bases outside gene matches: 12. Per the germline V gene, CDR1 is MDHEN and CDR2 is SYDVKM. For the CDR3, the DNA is TGTGCCAGCAGTTCAGTGGGGCCGGCAGGGGGCTCCTACGAGCAGTACTTC. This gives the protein CASSSVGPAGGSYEQYF.

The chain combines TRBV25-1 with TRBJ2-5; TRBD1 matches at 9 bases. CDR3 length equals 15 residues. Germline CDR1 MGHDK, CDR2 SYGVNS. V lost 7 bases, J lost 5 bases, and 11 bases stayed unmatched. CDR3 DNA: TGTGCCAGCACCATCCCGGGACAGGGAGTCGAGACCCAGTACTTC. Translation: CASTIPGQGVETQYF. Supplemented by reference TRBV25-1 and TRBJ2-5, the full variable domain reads EADIYQTPRYLVIGTGKKITLECSQTMGHDKMYWYQQDPGMELHLIHYSYGVNSTEKGDLSSESTVSRIRTEHFPLTLESARPSHTSQYLCASTIPGQGVETQYFGPGTRLLVL.

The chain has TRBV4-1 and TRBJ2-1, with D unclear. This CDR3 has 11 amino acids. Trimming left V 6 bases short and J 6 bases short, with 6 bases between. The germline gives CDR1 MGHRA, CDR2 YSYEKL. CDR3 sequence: CASSRANEQFF. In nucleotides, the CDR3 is TGCGCCAGCAGTCGCGCCAATGAGCAGTTCTTC.

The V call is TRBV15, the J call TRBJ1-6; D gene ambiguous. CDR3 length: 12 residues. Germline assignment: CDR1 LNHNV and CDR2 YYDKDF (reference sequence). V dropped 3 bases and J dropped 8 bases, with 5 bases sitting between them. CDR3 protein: CATSSSDSPLHF. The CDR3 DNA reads TGTGCCACCAGCAGTTCCGATTCACCCCTCCACTTT.

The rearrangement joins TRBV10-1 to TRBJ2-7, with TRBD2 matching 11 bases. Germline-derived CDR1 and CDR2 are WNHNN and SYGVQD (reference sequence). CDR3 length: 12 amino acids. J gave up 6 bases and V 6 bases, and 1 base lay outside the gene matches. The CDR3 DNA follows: TGCGCCAGCAGGGGGACTAGCGGCGAGCAGTACTTC. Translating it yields CASRGTSGEQYF.

The CDR3 DNA is TGCGCCAGCAGCTTGGAGGGGACAGGCCTTTATAATGAAAAACTGTTTTTT. Protein: CASSLEGTGLYNEKLFF. V and J are TRBV5-1 and TRBJ1-4; 8 bases match TRBD1. Germline V lookup: CDR1 SGHRS, CDR2 YFSETQ. V was pared by 0 bases and J by 4 bases, with 8 bases of the junction left unmatched. The CDR3 loop spans 17 amino acids.

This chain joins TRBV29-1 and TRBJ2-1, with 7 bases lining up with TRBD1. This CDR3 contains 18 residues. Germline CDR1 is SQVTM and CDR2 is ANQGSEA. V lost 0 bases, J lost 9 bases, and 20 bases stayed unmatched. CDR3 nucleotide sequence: TGCAGCGTTGAAGACGACCCCCTGGACAGGTTCGGTTCCTCTGAGCAGTTCTTC. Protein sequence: CSVEDDPLDRFGSSEQFF.

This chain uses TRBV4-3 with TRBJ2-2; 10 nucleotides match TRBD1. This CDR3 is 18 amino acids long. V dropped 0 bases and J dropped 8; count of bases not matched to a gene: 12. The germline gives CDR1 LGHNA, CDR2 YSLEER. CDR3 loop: CASSQDIGDRGKQGELFF. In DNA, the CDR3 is TGCGCCAGCAGCCAAGATATTGGGGACAGGGGAAAGCAGGGGGAGCTGTTTTTT.